The rows below give T cell receptor beta chains drawn from one sample of a study of T-cell memory formation after mild COVID-19. TCRdb itself ran the 5' RACE reads through MiXCR, one entry per CDR3 protein. The table includes about 260,000 distinct CDR3 sequences, around 8% detected once. Sequenced: PBMCs or a T cell subset sorted from them (not recorded which). These receptors originate from a man between 18 and 29 years old who had mild COVID-19 (a few samples of this study predate the infection). Cell type and time point are not known. Both conserved end residues are part of each CDR3. D genes are given only for firm matches. Expanded clones are given a class, and other clones once, few, many or no size at all.

>NA|few|TRBV28|TRBJ1-1
TGTGCCAGCAGTCCCCCGACGGCGTTGAACACTGAAGCTTTCTTT
CASSPPTALNTEAFF
>TRBD1|NA|TRBV12-3/TRBV12-4|TRBJ2-3
TGTGCCAGCAGTTTAGCGCTAAGGGGGCGCAGGAGCACAGATACGCAGTATTTT
CASSLALRGRRSTDTQYF
>TRBD1|NA|TRBV19|TRBJ1-4
TGTGCCAGTAGTCGGACAGGGAATGAAAAACTGTTTTTT
CASSRTGNEKLFF
>TRBD1|many|TRBV7-9|TRBJ1-5
TGTGCCAGCAGCTTAGAGACAGGGGAAAGGAATTTT
CASSLETGERNF
>NA|NA|TRBV19|TRBJ1-4
TGTGCCAGTAGTATGGGTACAGCAACTAATGAAAAACTGTTTTTT
CASSMGTATNEKLFF
>TRBD1|NA|TRBV6-5|TRBJ1-2
TGTGCCAGCAGGACGACAGGGGGGAACTATGGCTACACCTTC
CASRTTGGNYGYTF
>TRBD2|NA|TRBV7-2|TRBJ2-1
TGTGCCAGCAGCTTAATAGCGGGGGTAAATGAGCAGTTCTTC
CASSLIAGVNEQFF
>TRBD2|NA|TRBV7-2|TRBJ2-1
TGTGCCAGCAGCTTAGTGGGGACTAGGGACAATGAGCAGTTCTTC
CASSLVGTRDNEQFF
>NA|NA|TRBV5-1|TRBJ1-6
TGCGCCAGCAGTACCGGTATGTCGCCGGGTTCACCCCTCCACTTT
CASSTGMSPGSPLHF
>NA|many|TRBV5-1|TRBJ2-2
TGCGCCAGCAGCTTTATCCTAACGAACACCGGGGAGCTGTTTTTT
CASSFILTNTGELFF
>TRBD2|NA|TRBV5-4|TRBJ2-5
TGTGCCAGCAGCCCCGGGACTAGCGGGGAACAAGAGACCCAGTACTTC
CASSPGTSGEQETQYF
>TRBD1|few|TRBV20-1|TRBJ2-5
TGCAGTGCTAGGGACAGGGTAGGCCAAGAGACCCAGTACTTC
CSARDRVGQETQYF
>NA|NA|TRBV10-1|TRBJ2-1
TGCGCCAGCAGTGAGTCTAAGGGGGCCTACAATGAGCAGTTCTTC
CASSESKGAYNEQFF
>NA|NA|TRBV6-1|TRBJ2-7
TGTGCCAGCAGTAACCCAGGGTCATACGAGCAGTACTTC
CASSNPGSYEQYF
>TRBD2|NA|TRBV20-1|TRBJ2-5
TGCAGTGCTAACCGGGGAGGGCTCGAGACCCAGTACTTC
CSANRGGLETQYF
>NA|NA|TRBV12-3/TRBV12-4|TRBJ2-3
TGTGCCAGCAGTTTCGTTGGGGGTTCTAGCACAGATACGCAGTATTTT
CASSFVGGSSTDTQYF
>TRBD1|NA|TRBV11-3|TRBJ1-4
TGTGCCAGCAGCTTGGGGCAGGGGGCCTTCAATGAAAAACTGTTTTTT
CASSLGQGAFNEKLFF
>TRBD2|few|TRBV4-3|TRBJ2-2
TGCGCCAGCAGCCACTACCCCCTAGCGGGGGGGCCTCGAACCGGGGAGCTGTTTTTT
CASSHYPLAGGPRTGELFF
>TRBD1|NA|TRBV7-8|TRBJ1-6
TGTGCCAGCAGCCCCCTGGACAGGGCCGCAACCCTCTATAATTCACCCCTCCACTTT
CASSPLDRAATLYNSPLHF
>TRBD1|NA|TRBV19|TRBJ1-5
TGTGCCAGCGACAGGGGATTGAGACAGCCCCAGCATTTT
CASDRGLRQPQHF
>TRBD1|few|TRBV6-5|TRBJ2-1
TGTGCCAGCAGTTACTCGGGACAGGGGCTCAATGAGCAGTTCTTC
CASSYSGQGLNEQFF
>NA|few|TRBV20-1|TRBJ2-7
TGCAGTGCTGGCGGCCGGGCGGGCGAGCAGTACTTC
CSAGGRAGEQYF
>NA|few|TRBV5-1|TRBJ1-6
TGCGCCAGCAGCTTGGTAGGGTTCGGTAATTCACCCCTCCACTTT
CASSLVGFGNSPLHF
>NA|NA|TRBV29-1|TRBJ1-2
TGCAGCGTGGCGGGACGGAACTATGGCTACACCTTC
CSVAGRNYGYTF
>TRBD1|many|TRBV5-6|TRBJ2-2
TGTGCCGGAACGACAGGGTACACCGGGGAGCTGTTTTTT
CAGTTGYTGELFF
>NA|few|TRBV5-1|TRBJ2-4
TGCGCCAGCAGCTTGGCCGGTGGGGCTGGAGGAAACATTCAGTACTTC
CASSLAGGAGGNIQYF
>TRBD1|NA|TRBV20-1|TRBJ2-6
TGCAGTGCTTACCAGGGGGCTGCTGGGGCCAACGTCCTGACTTTC
CSAYQGAAGANVLTF
>NA|few|TRBV11-2|TRBJ2-5
TGTGCCAGCAACTCAGGATGGGGCGTGGAGACCCAGTACTTC
CASNSGWGVETQYF
>NA|NA|TRBV5-1|TRBJ1-2
TGCGCCAGCAGCCCTTCTGGGCCGTCCGAGTCGGACTATGGCTACACCTTC
CASSPSGPSESDYGYTF
>NA|NA|TRBV9|TRBJ1-2
TGTGCCAGCAGCGTAACAGGCGCTAACTATGGCTACACCTTC
CASSVTGANYGYTF
>NA|few|TRBV3-1|TRBJ2-7
TGTGCCAGCAGCCAAAGGGGGAGGACAGCCTACGAGCAGTACTTC
CASSQRGRTAYEQYF
>TRBD2|NA|TRBV4-1|TRBJ2-3
TGCGCCAGCAGCCAAGATGGGGCTAGCGGCGGCACAGATACGCAGTATTTT
CASSQDGASGGTDTQYF
>NA|NA|TRBV15|TRBJ1-1
TGTGCCACCAGCAGAGATCCGAACACTGAAGCTTTCTTT
CATSRDPNTEAFF
>TRBD1|NA|TRBV19|TRBJ2-6
TGTGCCAGTACCGGATTGCCGGGACAGGGAATGTCTGGGGCCAACGTCCTGACTTTC
CASTGLPGQGMSGANVLTF
>NA|few|TRBV12-3/TRBV12-4|TRBJ2-7
TGTGCCAGCAGTTTAAGGCTGCAGGGCGCGGCCTACGAGCAGTACTTC
CASSLRLQGAAYEQYF
>TRBD2|NA|TRBV5-1|TRBJ2-3
TGCGCCAGCAGCCCCCGGGAGGGGAGCACAGATACGCAGTATTTT
CASSPREGSTDTQYF
>NA|few|TRBV24-1|TRBJ2-3
TGTGCCACCAGTGATGGGGCAGGGCCGATCACAGATACGCAGTATTTT
CATSDGAGPITDTQYF
>NA|NA|TRBV20-1|TRBJ1-2
TGCAGTGCTAGAGACCAGAATACCTATGGCTACACCTTC
CSARDQNTYGYTF
>TRBD1|NA|TRBV9|TRBJ2-1
TGTGCCAGCAGCCCCCCTCGGACAGGGGGGAGTGAGCAGTTCTTC
CASSPPRTGGSEQFF
>NA|NA|TRBV2|TRBJ2-3
TGTGCCAGCAAAGAACCAGATACGCAGTATTTT
CASKEPDTQYF
>TRBD1|NA|TRBV3-1|TRBJ2-3
TGTGCCAGCAGCCTCCAGGGACAGGGGATGCTGGATACGCAGTATTTT
CASSLQGQGMLDTQYF
>NA|NA|TRBV20-1|TRBJ2-6
TGCAGTGTCGGCGGACATGGGGCCAACGTCCTGACTTTC
CSVGGHGANVLTF
>TRBD2|NA|TRBV10-3|TRBJ2-2
TGTGCCATCAGTGACTCAGCGGGGCACACCGGGGAGCTGTTTTTT
CAISDSAGHTGELFF
>TRBD2|few|TRBV20-1|TRBJ2-3
TGCAGCGCTTCCGTCGGGGGGGGACTATTTTACACAGATACGCAGTATTTT
CSASVGGGLFYTDTQYF
>NA|NA|TRBV29-1|TRBJ2-7
TGCAGCGTTGAAGATCAGGGCGAGCAGTACTTC
CSVEDQGEQYF
>TRBD2|few|TRBV4-2|TRBJ2-7
TGTGCCAGCAGCCAAGACCTGCTCGCGGGGGTCACCAGCTCCTACGAGCAGTACTTC
CASSQDLLAGVTSSYEQYF
>NA|many|TRBV5-1|TRBJ2-7
TGCGCCAGCAGCATCGATCAAACAGGGGAGCAGTACTTC
CASSIDQTGEQYF
>NA|NA|TRBV12-3/TRBV12-4|TRBJ2-2
TGTGCCAGCACCAACCTGTTCCTGGCCGGGGAGCTGTTTTTT
CASTNLFLAGELFF
>NA|many|TRBV5-1|TRBJ2-1
TGCGCCAGCAGCTTGGAAGGGGACAATGAGCAGTTCTTC
CASSLEGDNEQFF
>TRBD2|NA|TRBV2|TRBJ2-2
TGTGCCAGCAGCCGACTAGCGGGGGGTACCGGGGAGCTGTTTTTT
CASSRLAGGTGELFF
>NA|few|TRBV5-6|TRBJ1-1
TGTGCCAGCAGCTGGGGGACCGGTGGGGAAGCTTTCTTT
CASSWGTGGEAFF
>NA|few|TRBV29-1|TRBJ2-5
TGCAGCGTAGGCTTGGTGGGAGGCCAAGAGACCCAGTACTTC
CSVGLVGGQETQYF
>NA|NA|TRBV6-5|TRBJ2-2
TGTGCCAGCAAGGAGGGGGACGGGGAGCTGTTTTTT
CASKEGDGELFF
>TRBD2|NA|TRBV11-2|TRBJ2-5
TGTGCCAGCAGCCCCCCTCTAGCGGGGGTGTCAGAGACCCAGTACTTC
CASSPPLAGVSETQYF
>TRBD2|NA|TRBV20-1|TRBJ2-1
TGCAGTGTTCCCTTGAAGCTAGCGGGTCAGTTCTTC
CSVPLKLAGQFF